The 27 T cell receptor beta chains below were found in one sample sequenced in a study of read filtering for tumor transcriptome and immune sequencing. This library used approximately 370 ng RNA and molecular barcoded adaptors spanning alpha/delta and beta/gamma chains. One entry per CDR3 protein results from TCRdb running MiXCR on the reads. The repertoire holds 100,000 to 150,000 distinct CDR3 sequences, about an eighth seen once, with roughly 11% in the top ten. Material for sequencing was a population of CD138-negative cells sorted from bone marrow. The receptors shown here come from a donor over 35 with multiple myeloma.

The sample holds many counts of this clonotype. The rearrangement uses TRBV7-9 and TRBJ2-7; D unclear. With 1 base removed from V and 9 bases from J, the gap between germline ends came to 13 bases. Germline loops: CDR1 SEHNR, CDR2 FQNEAQ (reference sequence). The CDR3 loop spans 13 amino acids. CDR3 in amino acids: CASSLEPNSVQYF. In DNA form, the CDR3 reads TGTGCCAGCAGCTTAGAACCGAACTCTGTGCAGTACTTC.

This clonotype was observed a single time. A much larger clone differs by one base, so this may be a read error. The J gene is TRBJ1-1, the V gene TRBV5-1, with D possibly TRBD1 on 6 matching bases. The germline gives CDR1 SGHRS, CDR2 YFSETQ. The CDR3 is made up of 14 amino acids. Trimming cost V 0 bases and J 4 bases, with 10 bases left between them. As DNA, the CDR3 is TGCGCCAGCAGCTTGGGGGGGCGCATCACTGAAGCTTTCTTT. Protein product: CASSLGGRITEAFF.

This clonotype was counted ten times or more. This chain links TRBV24-1 with TRBJ2-1, with D perhaps matching TRBD1 (5 bases). The CDR3 spans 16 residues. V lost 1 base and J lost 2, with 11 bases in between. Germline CDR1 is KGHDR and CDR2 is SFDVKD. The CDR3 coding sequence is TGTGCCACCAGTGATTTAGACAGCACTCCCTACAATGAGCAGTTCTTC. It codes for CATSDLDSTPYNEQFF.

The sample holds many counts of this clonotype. This chain connects TRBV7-2 to TRBJ2-1; TRBD2 aligns across 9 bases. In germline, CDR1 is SGHTA, CDR2 FQGNSA. V was clipped by 4 bases and J by 0 bases; unmatched bases: 7. The CDR3 length is 17 residues. The CDR3 sequence: CASSSVSGGSSYNEQFF. For the CDR3, the DNA is TGTGCCAGCAGCTCTGTTAGCGGGGGAAGCTCCTACAATGAGCAGTTCTTC.

Remarks on this clonotype: This may come from a read error, since a much larger clone is one base off. The chain carries TRBV6-5 and TRBJ1-5, with 7 positions matching TRBD1. This CDR3 has 15 amino acids. The germline V gene encodes CDR1 MNHEY and CDR2 SVGAGI. This CDR3 reads CASGYQGEENQPQHF. CDR3 bases: TGTGCCAGCGGTTACCAGGGGGAAGAGAATCAGCCCCAGCATTTT.

This clonotype was observed at least ten times. This chain uses TRBV7-2 with TRBJ1-6; tentative D call: TRBD1 (5 bases). Germline assignment: CDR1 SGHTA and CDR2 FQGNSA. Trimming shortened V by 5 bases and J by 7 bases, and 15 bases separated the two germline ends. The CDR3 spans 15 residues. The CDR3 sequence is CASSQTGLRNSPLHF. CDR3 sequence (DNA): TGTGCCAGCAGCCAAACAGGACTACGCAATTCACCCCTCCACTTT.

This clonotype was seen at least ten times. CDR3 sequence: CAWSEAGPWEDTQYF. The CDR3 DNA follows: TGTGCCTGGAGTGAAGCGGGACCCTGGGAAGATACGCAGTATTTT. The chain carries TRBV30 and TRBJ2-3; TRBD2 matches at 7 bases. CDR3 length equals 15 residues. V lost 1 base to trimming and J lost 5 bases; unmatched junction nucleotides: 9. From germline, CDR1 is GTSNPN and CDR2 SVGIG (reference sequence).

The genes are TRBV12-5 and TRBJ2-2; a possible D gene is TRBD2 (5 bases). Germline assignment: CDR1 LGHNT and CDR2 FRNRAP. V shed 5 bases and J shed 4 bases, with 8 bases lying between them. This CDR3 contains 13 residues. The CDR3 region is CASGNEGTGELFF. The CDR3 DNA sequence: TGTGCTAGTGGTAATGAGGGCACCGGGGAGCTGTTTTTT.

Worth noting for this clonotype: A much bigger clone sits one base away, suggesting this may be a read error. This chain uses TRBV6-4 with TRBJ1-1; D uncertain. The CDR3 is 14 amino acids. Per the germline V gene, CDR1 is MRHNA and CDR2 is SNTAGT. The V end lost 8 bases, the J end lost 1 base, and 14 bases lay between the germline ends. The CDR3 is CASGLGDRNTEAFF. Here the CDR3 DNA reads TGTGCCAGCGGTCTAGGAGACCGGAACACTGAAGCTTTCTTT.

This clonotype came up many times. The V gene is TRBV6-2 or TRBV6-3, the J gene TRBJ2-1, with D perhaps TRBD2 (6 bases). The V gene's germline CDR1 is MNHEY and CDR2 SVGEGT. The CDR3 has 15 residues. V lost 6 bases, J lost 0 bases, and 12 bases lay in between. The CDR3 DNA follows: TGTGCCAGCAGAGCTAGCGACAGCTCCTACAATGAGCAGTTCTTC. Translation gives CASRASDSSYNEQFF.

On this clonotype itself: This may be a read error, as it is one base from a much larger clone. The CDR3 does not end in the conserved phenylalanine or tryptophan, so this is likely a read error. The chain uses TRBV7-2 and TRBJ2-5; TRBD2 aligns across 14 bases. The CDR3 has 16 residues. From germline, CDR1 is SGHTA and CDR2 FQGNSA. J was trimmed by 2 bases and V by 5 bases; bases with no gene match: 4. The CDR3 reads CASSTRLAGGQETQYL. The CDR3 nucleotides read TGTGCCAGCAGCACTCGACTAGCGGGAGGGCAAGAGACCCAGTACCTC.

Note on this clonotype: This is likely a read error, given that the CDR3 carries no conserved phenylalanine or tryptophan at its end. The CDR3 is CASALGVAVQETQYV. The CDR3 DNA reads TGTGCCAGCGCCCTCGGGGTAGCGGTACAAGAGACCCAGTACGTC. The chain recombines TRBV12-3 or TRBV12-4 with TRBJ2-5; D is possibly TRBD2 (6 bases). V dropped 8 bases and J dropped 2 bases, with 18 bases sitting between them. The CDR3 extends over 15 amino acids.

V gene TRBV20-1 combines with J gene TRBJ1-5; D remains unclear. Germline CDR1 DFQATT, CDR2 SNEGSKA (reference sequence). The CDR3 is made up of 13 amino acids. V dropped 6 bases and J dropped 2 bases, with 11 bases sitting between them. The CDR3 protein is CSAPLGGNQPQHF. In DNA form, the CDR3 reads TGCAGTGCCCCCCTTGGGGGCAATCAGCCCCAGCATTTT.

In this sample, this clonotype turned up many times. This chain links TRBV30 with TRBJ2-7, with 8 bases identical to TRBD2. This CDR3 is 13 amino acids long. V gave up 2 bases and J gave up 5 bases; unmatched junction bases: 5. CDR1 GTSNPN and CDR2 SVGIG come from the germline V gene (reference sequence). This CDR3 is CAWSPGTSDEQYF. DNA for the CDR3: TGTGCCTGGAGTCCGGGGACTAGTGACGAGCAGTACTTC.

As concerns this clonotype: The CDR3 ends on some other residue instead of the conserved phenylalanine or tryptophan, so this is likely a read error. The chain has TRBV28 and TRBJ2-1; 8 bases align to TRBD1. V shed 2 bases, J shed 8 bases, and the junction held 8 bases outside the gene matches. The CDR3 has 15 amino acids. The germline gives CDR1 MDHEN, CDR2 SYDVKM. Here the CDR3 reads CASSLMGQVEDEQFL. CDR3 coding DNA: TGTGCCAGCAGTTTAATGGGACAGGTCGAAGATGAGCAGTTCCTC.

This clonotype was seen ten or more times. The chain has TRBV7-2 and TRBJ1-1; D not resolved. This CDR3 spans 13 amino acids. V was pared by 3 bases and J by 1 base, with 6 bases between. CDR1 and CDR2 (germline): SGHTA, FQGNSA. CDR3: CASSFLWNTEAFF. The CDR3 DNA follows: TGTGCCAGCAGCTTCTTGTGGAACACTGAAGCTTTCTTT.

This clonotype was seen ten or more times. The V gene is TRBV7-9, the J gene TRBJ2-1, with 7 bases identical to TRBD1. This CDR3 contains 14 residues. The V gene end was trimmed by 6 bases and the J gene end by 3 bases; junction bases not matched to a gene: 5. CDR1 and CDR2 from the germline V gene are SEHNR and FQNEAQ (reference sequence). For the CDR3, the DNA is TGTGCCAGCAGTTGGGACAGCGACTACAATGAGCAGTTCTTC. This encodes CASSWDSDYNEQFF.

This clonotype was seen repeatedly, ten times or more. This sequence joins TRBV9 and TRBJ2-2, with D possibly being TRBD1 (5 bases). Germline values: CDR1 SGDLS, CDR2 YYNGEE. V lost 4 bases and J lost 3, with 19 bases in between. This CDR3 comprises 17 residues. The CDR3 spells CASSPRGVIGYTGELFF. The CDR3 bases are TGTGCCAGCAGCCCTAGGGGCGTAATTGGTTACACCGGGGAGCTGTTTTTT.

This clonotype showed up many times. The chain joins TRBV6-5 to TRBJ1-1, with D perhaps TRBD1 (6 bases). Trimming stripped 8 bases from V and 5 bases from J, with 27 bases between. Germline V gene sequence: CDR1 MNHEY, CDR2 SVGAGI. The CDR3 is 17 residues long. The CDR3 nucleotides read TGTGCCAGCGCTCTTATGGGGGCAGGGAATAGGGGGACTGAAGCTTTCTTT. Translated: CASALMGAGNRGTEAFF.

This clonotype was recorded a few times. This sequence may be a read error, since a much larger clone differs from it by one base. The chain has TRBV7-2 and TRBJ2-1; 7 positions agree with TRBD2. J lost 9 bases, V lost 5 bases, and 7 bases had no gene match. Germline assignment: CDR1 SGHTA and CDR2 FQGNSA. This CDR3 has 13 residues. CDR3 nucleotides: TGTGCCAGCAGCGCCCCCGCTAGCGGTGAGCAGTTCTTC. Its protein product is CASSAPASGEQFF.

This clonotype was detected many times. The genes are TRBV7-9 and TRBJ2-1, with a possible D match to TRBD2 (6 bases). Germline values: CDR1 SEHNR, CDR2 FQNEAQ (reference sequence). There are 16 residues in the CDR3. V was shortened by 5 bases and J by 0 bases, with 14 bases between the two germline ends. This chain's CDR3 is CASSPSGVGSYNEQFF. The CDR3 DNA reads TGTGCCAGCAGCCCCTCGGGAGTGGGCTCCTACAATGAGCAGTTCTTC.

On this clonotype: At one of its ends the junction is not consistent with the germline gene, which may arise from a read error. V and J are TRBV6-5 and TRBJ1-6, with a tentative D call TRBD1 (6 bases). Looked up from germline, CDR1 is MNHEY and CDR2 is SVGAGI. The CDR3 is 13 residues long. The CDR3 is CANSALRGGSALF. For the CDR3, the DNA is TGTGCCAACAGTGCTCTGAGGGGGGGCTCAGCTCTCTTT.

CDR3 sequence reads: CASSRQGADTEAFF. The CDR3 coding sequence is TGTGCCAGCAGCCGACAGGGGGCTGACACTGAAGCTTTCTTT. This sequence joins TRBV7-9 and TRBJ1-1, with TRBD1 matching over 10 bases. The junction had 3 bases not matched to a gene; V was cut back by 5 bases and J by 3 bases. The CDR3 has 14 residues. Germline V gene sequence: CDR1 SEHNR, CDR2 FQNEAQ (reference sequence).

The sample holds many counts of this clonotype. CDR3 sequence: CSASSLAGPDTQYF. CDR3 nucleotide sequence: TGCAGTGCTAGTTCCCTAGCGGGACCAGATACGCAGTATTTT. The chain joins TRBV20-1 to TRBJ2-3, with 9 bases aligning to TRBD2. Germline trimming cut 3 bases from V and 4 bases from J; bases unmatched to any gene: 5. The germline gives CDR1 DFQATT, CDR2 SNEGSKA (reference sequence). This CDR3 region has 14 residues.

There are a few counts of this clonotype. CDR3 sequence: CASSQDLAGGEAQYF. CDR3 DNA: TGTGCCAGCAGCCAAGACCTAGCGGGGGGGGAGGCGCAGTATTTT. The V and J genes are TRBV3-1 and TRBJ2-3, with 12 bases matching TRBD2. V trimming: 0 bases; J trimming: 10 bases; junction bases outside the gene matches: 5. Germline CDR1 LGHDT, CDR2 YNNKEL (reference sequence). CDR3 length equals 15 residues.

This clonotype was counted between two and nine times. This sequence joins TRBV5-5 and TRBJ1-4; TRBD1 agrees at 8 bases. Germline values: CDR1 SGHKS, CDR2 YYEKEE (reference sequence). The CDR3 is 15 residues long. With 4 bases clipped from V and 4 bases from J, the junction kept 6 bases outside the gene matches. The CDR3 loop is CASSPRTGNNEKLFF. The CDR3 coding sequence is TGTGCCAGCAGCCCGAGGACAGGGAATAATGAAAAACTGTTTTTT. Together with reference TRBV5-5 and TRBJ1-4, the CDR3 gives the full variable domain: DAGVTQSPTHLIKTRGQQVTLRCSPISGHKSVSWYQQVLGQGPQFIFQYYEKEERGRGNFPDRFSARQFPNYSSELNVNALLLGDSALYLCASSPRTGNNEKLFFGSGTQLSVL.

This clonotype was observed many times. The chain is built from TRBV3-1 and TRBJ2-6; the D is unclear. Germline CDR1 and CDR2: LGHDT and YNNKEL (reference sequence). This CDR3 is 15 amino acids long. The ends were cut back, 4 bases at V and 0 bases at J, with 7 bases in the middle. CDR3 nucleotide sequence: TGTGCCAGCAGCCTAACAAACTCTGGGGCCAACGTCCTGACTTTC. As protein: CASSLTNSGANVLTF.